This T cell receptor (beta chain) was profiled in a study of response to subunit inactivated influenza vaccine (dated by TCRdb to between 2018 and 2020). Regarding the study in general: The study used deep quantitative T cell receptor repertoire profiling to track responses to a trivalent subunit inactivated influenza vaccine.

The protocol used for the library was RT-PCR. Sequencer: Illumina HiSeq 2500. TCRdb applied fastp at Q25 and MiXCR to the public reads, then kept only in-frame beta chains. Under each unique CDR3 protein, matching rows form one entry showing the most common genes and DNA. For this sample the table gives around 750,000 distinct CDR3 sequences, of which about 20% were detected only once. The ten largest clones take up 10% of the sample. V drops 1 base and J drops 0 bases, leaving 19 bases in between. The CDR3 contains 19 residues, cysteine and phenylalanine counted. CDR3 DNA only is kept here, 57 bases in frame from base 1. CDR1 and CDR2 are read off the germline V gene as LGHNA and YSLEER. The paper's findings and limits, for the study overall: The authors suggested that each seasonal influenza vaccination may recruit only a limited number of new T cells.

A word on this clonotype: Its recognized antigen is unknown. It has no much larger one-base neighbor in the sample; base qualities were not kept.

The source of this sequence is a middle-aged man who received an inactivated influenza vaccine. Donor details come from another sample of the same person, matched by shared clones. Recombination linked TRBV4-3 to TRBJ2-1; no confident D gene assignment can be made. The input for sequencing was PBMCs from blood, taken roughly 5 days after vaccination. CDR3 protein: CASSQAGAPDVSSYNEQFF. The nucleotide sequence reads as follows: TGCGCCAGCAGCCAAGCTGGAGCACCAGACGTGAGCTCCTACAATGAGCAGTTCTTC.